The entry below gives a single TCR beta chain sequence along with its context. The TCR beta repertoire was assessed by survey-level immunoSEQ sequencing. Sequencing used immunoSEQ multiplex PCR; TCRdb keeps in-frame clones, though not all of them. The data contain around 50,000 clones, over 90% of them seen just once; the ten biggest clones take up about 11%. This CDR3 contains 14 residues. Trimming left V 4 bases short and J 7 bases short, with 16 bases between. CDR1 is SGHTA and CDR2 is FQGNSA in the germline V gene. The clonotype originates from a man between 35 and 55 years old with rheumatoid arthritis. The J gene is TRBJ1-1, the V gene TRBV7-2, with D maybe TRBD1 (6 bases). The specimen was PBMCs. CDR3 residues: CASSWTANGIEAFF. DNA of the CDR3: TGTGCCAGCAGCTGGACAGCGAATGGGATTGAAGCTTTCTTT.